This TCR beta chain was captured in a study of blood T cell repertoires in COVID-19. Some clones are missing from TCRdb's copy, which holds only in-frame ones; the method was immunoSEQ multiplex PCR. Here the sample spans over 100,000 clones, roughly 90% being singletons. The CDR3 loop spans 15 amino acids. CDR1 and CDR2 (germline): SGHAT, FQNNGV. Trimming removed 0 bases at V and 2 bases at J, with 11 bases between. This rearrangement joins TRBV11-2 to TRBJ2-7; TRBD2 might be the D (6 bases). Input material: peripheral blood. The receptor comes from a man aged 40-55 years with acute or convalescent COVID-19. CDR3 nucleotide sequence: TGTGCCAGCAGCTTAGATAGTGGGACTGCCTACGAGCAGTACTTC. It specifies CASSLDSGTAYEQYF.